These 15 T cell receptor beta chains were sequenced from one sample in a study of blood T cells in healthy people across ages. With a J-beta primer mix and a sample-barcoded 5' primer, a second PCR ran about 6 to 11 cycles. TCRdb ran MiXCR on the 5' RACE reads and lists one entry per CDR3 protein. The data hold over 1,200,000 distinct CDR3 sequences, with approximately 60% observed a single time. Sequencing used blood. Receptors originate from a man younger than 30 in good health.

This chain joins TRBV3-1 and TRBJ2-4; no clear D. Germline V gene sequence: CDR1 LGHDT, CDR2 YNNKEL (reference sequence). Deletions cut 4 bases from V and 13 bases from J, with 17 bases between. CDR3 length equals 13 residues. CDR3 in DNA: TGTGCCAGCAGCCGTCTACCAATCCTTGAGCAGTACTTC. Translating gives CASSRLPILEQYF.

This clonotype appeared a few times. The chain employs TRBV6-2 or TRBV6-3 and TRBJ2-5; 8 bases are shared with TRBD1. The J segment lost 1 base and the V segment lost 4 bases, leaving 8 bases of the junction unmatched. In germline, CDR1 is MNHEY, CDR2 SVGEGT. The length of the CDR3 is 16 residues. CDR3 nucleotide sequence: TGTGCCAGCAGTTGGACAGGGACACTACCCCAAGAGACCCAGTACTTC. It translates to CASSWTGTLPQETQYF.

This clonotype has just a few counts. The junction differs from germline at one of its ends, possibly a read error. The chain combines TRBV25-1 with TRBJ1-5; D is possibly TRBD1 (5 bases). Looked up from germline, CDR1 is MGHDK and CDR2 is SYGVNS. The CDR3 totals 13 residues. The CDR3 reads CASSEWGNRPQHF. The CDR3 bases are TGTGCCAGCAGTGAATGGGGCAATCGGCCCCAGCATTTT.

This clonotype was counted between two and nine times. The CDR3 region has the DNA TGTGCCAGCAAAGAGGGGGCGGGCGGAGATACGCAGTATTTT. Its translation: CASKEGAGGDTQYF. The chain couples TRBV27 to TRBJ2-3; TRBD1 matches at 7 bases. Germline lookup yields CDR1 MNHEY and CDR2 SMNVEV (reference sequence). Germline trimming cut 7 bases from V and 5 bases from J; bases unmatched to any gene: 9. The CDR3 loop spans 14 amino acids.

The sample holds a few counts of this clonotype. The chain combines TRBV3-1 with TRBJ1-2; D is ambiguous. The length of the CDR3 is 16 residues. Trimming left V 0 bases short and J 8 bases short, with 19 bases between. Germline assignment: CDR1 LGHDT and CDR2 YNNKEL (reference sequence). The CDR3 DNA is TGTGCCAGCAGCCAAGACCGGAGTGGCAGACCCATAGGCTACACCTTC. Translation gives CASSQDRSGRPIGYTF.

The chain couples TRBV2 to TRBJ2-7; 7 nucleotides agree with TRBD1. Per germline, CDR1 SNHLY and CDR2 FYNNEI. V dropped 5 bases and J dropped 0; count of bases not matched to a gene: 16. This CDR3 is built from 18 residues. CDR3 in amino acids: CASSRGLEVLIGSYEQYF. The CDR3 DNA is TGTGCCAGCAGTAGGGGGCTAGAAGTCCTGATAGGCTCCTACGAGCAGTACTTC.

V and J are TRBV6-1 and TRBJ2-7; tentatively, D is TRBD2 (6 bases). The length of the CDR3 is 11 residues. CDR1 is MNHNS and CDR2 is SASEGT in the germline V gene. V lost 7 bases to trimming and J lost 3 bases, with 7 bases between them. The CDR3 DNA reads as TGTGCCAGCAAGGACTACTACGAGCAGTACTTC. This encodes CASKDYYEQYF.

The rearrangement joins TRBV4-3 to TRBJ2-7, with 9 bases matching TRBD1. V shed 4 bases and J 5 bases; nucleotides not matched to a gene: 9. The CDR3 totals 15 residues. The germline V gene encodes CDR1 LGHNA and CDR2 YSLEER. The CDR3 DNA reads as TGCGCCAGCAGCCTAACCGACAGGGGGTTGGACGAGCAGTACTTC. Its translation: CASSLTDRGLDEQYF.

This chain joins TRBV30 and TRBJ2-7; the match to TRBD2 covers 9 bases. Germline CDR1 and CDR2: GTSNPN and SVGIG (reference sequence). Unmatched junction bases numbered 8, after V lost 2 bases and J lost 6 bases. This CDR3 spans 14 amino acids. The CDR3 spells CAWSLAGGPGEQYF. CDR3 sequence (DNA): TGTGCCTGGAGTTTGGCGGGAGGGCCTGGCGAGCAGTACTTC.

The CDR3 loop reads CASSQDNPDRARGYTF. CDR3 DNA sequence: TGCGCCAGCAGCCAAGATAATCCCGACAGGGCTCGAGGCTACACCTTC. The chain is built from TRBV4-1 and TRBJ1-2, with 7 bases that match TRBD1. The CDR3 is 16 residues long. V lost 0 bases and J lost 8; bases outside the gene matches: 12. Germline V CDR1 and CDR2: MGHRA, YSYEKL.

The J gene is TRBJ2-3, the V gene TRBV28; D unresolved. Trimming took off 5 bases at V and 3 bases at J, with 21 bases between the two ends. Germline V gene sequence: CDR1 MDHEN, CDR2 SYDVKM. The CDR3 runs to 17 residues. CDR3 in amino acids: CASSGTYVGLVTDTQYF. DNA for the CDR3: TGTGCCAGCAGTGGAACTTACGTGGGGTTAGTAACAGATACGCAGTATTTT.

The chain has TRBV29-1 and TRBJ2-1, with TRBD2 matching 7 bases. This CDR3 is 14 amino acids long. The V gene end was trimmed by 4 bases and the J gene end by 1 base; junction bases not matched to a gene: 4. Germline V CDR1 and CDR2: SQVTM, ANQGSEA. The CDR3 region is CSVATGGSYNEQFF. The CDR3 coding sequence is TGCAGCGTTGCAACGGGAGGTTCCTACAATGAGCAGTTCTTC.

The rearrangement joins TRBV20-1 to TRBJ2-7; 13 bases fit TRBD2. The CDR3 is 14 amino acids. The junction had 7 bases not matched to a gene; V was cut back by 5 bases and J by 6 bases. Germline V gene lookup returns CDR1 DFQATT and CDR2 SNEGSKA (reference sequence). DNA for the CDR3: TGCAGTGCTGGCCACGGGACTAGCGGGATCGAGCAGTACTTC. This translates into CSAGHGTSGIEQYF.

The CDR3 DNA sequence: TGTGCCAGCAGCCAGAACGACAGGCGCCCCGTGGAGACCCAGTACTTC. Protein product: CASSQNDRRPVETQYF. J is TRBJ2-7 and V is TRBV7-2; a weak D match, TRBD1 (6 bases). Near its end, the DNA agrees better with TRBJ2-5, so the J call may be wrong. The CDR3 is made up of 16 amino acids. CDR1 and CDR2 from the germline V gene are SGHTA and FQGNSA.

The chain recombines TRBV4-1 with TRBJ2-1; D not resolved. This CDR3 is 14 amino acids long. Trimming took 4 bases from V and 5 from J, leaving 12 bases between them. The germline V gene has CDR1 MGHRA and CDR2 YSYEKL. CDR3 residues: CASSLPGPHNEQFF. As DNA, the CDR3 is TGCGCCAGCAGCCTACCTGGGCCCCACAATGAGCAGTTCTTC.